A single sample gave rise to the 8 T cell receptor beta chains below, sequenced in a study of cytomegalovirus exposure and HLA in healthy donors. PCR employed 60 Vbeta and 13 Jbeta primers. Sequencing used immunoSEQ multiplex PCR; TCRdb keeps in-frame clones, though not all of them. This sample yields under 200,000 clones, of which around 79% are seen a single time; approximately 3.1% belongs to the top ten. Sequenced: PBMCs. The origin of the receptors is a woman aged 40 to 55 in good health and CMV-seronegative.

V is TRBV5-1 and J is TRBJ2-3, with 7 nucleotides matching TRBD2. Per germline, CDR1 SGHRS and CDR2 YFSETQ. There are 14 residues in the CDR3. The junction had 3 bases not matched to a gene; V was cut back by 1 base and J by 4 bases. CDR3 coding DNA: TGCGCCAGCAGCTTGACAGCGGGGCCAGATACGCAGTATTTT. Translating gives CASSLTAGPDTQYF. The full variable domain, completed using reference TRBV5-1 and TRBJ2-3, is KAGVTQTPRYLIKTRGQQVTLSCSPISGHRSVSWYQQTPGQGLQFLFEYFSETQRNKGNFPGRFSGRQFSNSRSEMNVSTLELGDSALYLCASSLTAGPDTQYFGPGTRLTVL.

About this clone itself: A much larger clone sits a single nucleotide away, making a read error possible. CDR3 residues: CASSSYTGELFF. DNA of the CDR3: TGTGCCAGCAGCTCATACACCGGGGAGCTGTTTTTT. V gene TRBV7-9 combines with J gene TRBJ2-2, with D hard to call. This CDR3 has 12 amino acids. V was cut by 4 bases and J by 3 bases, with 3 bases left in between. Germline V gives CDR1 SEHNR, CDR2 FQNEAQ (reference sequence).

The chain carries TRBV5-1 and TRBJ1-1, with TRBD1 matching over 8 bases. CDR3 length equals 14 residues. The V gene end was trimmed by 4 bases and the J gene end by 3 bases; junction bases not matched to a gene: 5. CDR1 is SGHRS and CDR2 is YFSETQ in the germline V gene. CDR3 residues: CASSVTGGDTEAFF. CDR3 sequence (DNA): TGCGCCAGCAGCGTAACAGGGGGGGACACTGAAGCTTTCTTT.

The chain has TRBV11-2 and TRBJ2-1, with D possibly matching TRBD1 (5 bases). V lost 8 bases and J lost 8, with 16 bases in between. This CDR3 is built from 13 residues. The V gene's germline CDR1 is SGHAT and CDR2 FQNNGV. This chain's CDR3 is CASSLERGDEQFF. The CDR3 region has the DNA TGTGCCAGCTCCCTAGAAAGGGGCGATGAGCAGTTCTTC.

A single count supports this clone. The chain combines TRBV7-2 with TRBJ1-5; 10 positions match TRBD1. The CDR3 has 16 residues. Germline CDR1 and CDR2: SGHTA and FQGNSA. V was clipped by 5 bases and J by 2 bases; unmatched bases: 6. CDR3 nucleotide sequence: TGTGCCAGCAGCCCTCAGACAGGGGGCGGCAATCAGCCCCAGCATTTT. Its protein is CASSPQTGGGNQPQHF.

This chain connects TRBV28 to TRBJ1-5; 7 bases are a match to TRBD1. J was trimmed by 4 bases and V by 5 bases; bases with no gene match: 8. Germline values: CDR1 MDHEN, CDR2 SYDVKM. The CDR3 has 15 residues. CDR3 nucleotide sequence: TGTGCCAGCAGTAAACGACAGGGCGCGAATCAGCCCCAGCATTTT. Encoded protein: CASSKRQGANQPQHF.

This sequence joins TRBV7-9 and TRBJ2-7, with D maybe TRBD1 (6 bases). V dropped 1 base and J dropped 6 bases, with 7 bases sitting between them. CDR1 is SEHNR, CDR2 FQNEAQ, per germline (reference sequence). The CDR3 contains 12 residues. The CDR3 DNA reads as TGTGCCAGCAGCTTAGAAGGGGGCGAGCAGTACTTC. It encodes CASSLEGGEQYF.

The genes are TRBV4-2 and TRBJ1-4; D might be TRBD1 (6 bases). V lost 4 bases, J lost 2 bases, and 11 bases lay in between. Germline V lookup: CDR1 LGHNA, CDR2 YNFKEQ. The CDR3 consists of 15 residues. CDR3 protein: CASSRKRGTNEKLFF. The DNA of the CDR3 is TGTGCCAGCAGCCGAAAAAGGGGGACTAATGAAAAACTGTTTTTT.